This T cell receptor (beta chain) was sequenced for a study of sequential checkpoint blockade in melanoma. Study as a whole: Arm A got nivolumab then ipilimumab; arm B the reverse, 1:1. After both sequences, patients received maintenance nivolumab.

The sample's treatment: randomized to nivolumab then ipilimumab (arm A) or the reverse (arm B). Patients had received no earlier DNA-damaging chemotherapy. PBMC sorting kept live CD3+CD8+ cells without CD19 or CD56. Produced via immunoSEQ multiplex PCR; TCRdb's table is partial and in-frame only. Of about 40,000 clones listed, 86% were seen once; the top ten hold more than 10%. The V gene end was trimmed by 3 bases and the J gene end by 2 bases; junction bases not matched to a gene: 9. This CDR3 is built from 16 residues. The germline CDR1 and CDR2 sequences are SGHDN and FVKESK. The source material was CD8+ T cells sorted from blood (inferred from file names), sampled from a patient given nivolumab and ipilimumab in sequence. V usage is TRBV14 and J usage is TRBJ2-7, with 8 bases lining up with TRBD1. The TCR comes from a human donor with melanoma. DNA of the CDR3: TGTGCCAGCAGCCACCCCGGACAGGGTATCCCCTACGAGCAGTACTTC. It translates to CASSHPGQGIPYEQYF.